Each of the 17 T cell receptor beta chains below was sequenced from the same sample in a study of blood T cells in healthy people across ages. Sample-barcoded 5' priming and a J-beta primer mix drove a second PCR of roughly 7 to 11 cycles. TCRdb re-called the 5' RACE reads through MiXCR, storing one row per CDR3 protein. Of 550,000 to 600,000 distinct CDR3 sequences listed, less than 60% are singletons. The sample comprised blood. The receptors shown here come from an older man in good health.

The chain recombines TRBV12-3 or TRBV12-4 with TRBJ1-1, with TRBD1 matching over 7 bases. Germline trimming cut 2 bases from V and 12 bases from J; bases unmatched to any gene: 12. This CDR3 comprises 14 residues. This CDR3 is CASSLSGQLIETFF. For the CDR3, the DNA is TGTGCCAGCAGTTTATCGGGACAGTTAATTGAGACTTTCTTT.

This clonotype occurred a few times. The rearrangement links TRBV5-1 to TRBJ2-1, with 9 bases identical to TRBD1. The CDR3 runs to 17 residues. V gave up 0 bases and J gave up 8 bases; unmatched junction bases: 12. Per germline, CDR1 SGHRS and CDR2 YFSETQ. In DNA form, the CDR3 reads TGCGCCAGCAGCTTGGGTTATGGGACAGGGAGAAGCGATGAGCAGTTCTTC. This translates into CASSLGYGTGRSDEQFF. Filled out from reference TRBV5-1 and TRBJ2-1, the complete variable domain reads KAGVTQTPRYLIKTRGQQVTLSCSPISGHRSVSWYQQTPGQGLQFLFEYFSETQRNKGNFPGRFSGRQFSNSRSEMNVSTLELGDSALYLCASSLGYGTGRSDEQFFGPGTRLTVL.

This clonotype was observed a handful of times. The chain uses TRBV7-2 and TRBJ1-2; 7 bases map to TRBD1. CDR1 and CDR2 (germline): SGHTA, FQGNSA. Losses at the gene ends were 5 bases for V and 3 bases for J; bases not matched to a gene: 9. The CDR3 is 15 amino acids. The CDR3 nucleotides are TGTGCCAGCAGCCCCAGACAGGGTGGGGACTATGGCTACACCTTC. This codes for CASSPRQGGDYGYTF.

As concerns this clonotype: A read error may produce the germline difference seen at one junction end. This chain joins TRBV29-1 and TRBJ2-7; 12 positions agree with TRBD2. Germline V gene sequence: CDR1 SQVTM, CDR2 ANQGSEA. The CDR3 is made up of 14 amino acids. The CDR3 region is CSAELAGGRYEQYF. CDR3 in DNA: TGCAGCGCTGAACTAGCGGGGGGCCGGTACGAGCAGTACTTC.

The chain has TRBV20-1 and TRBJ2-7; 8 nucleotides match TRBD2. The ends lost 3 bases at V and 0 bases at J; junction bases unmatched: 1. CDR1 DFQATT and CDR2 SNEGSKA come from the germline V gene (reference sequence). The CDR3 covers 13 residues. As DNA, the CDR3 is TGCAGTGCTAGGACTAGCGCCTCCTACGAGCAGTACTTC. It yields the protein CSARTSASYEQYF.

The chain recombines TRBV12-3 or TRBV12-4 with TRBJ2-7; TRBD1 might be the D (5 bases). CDR3 length equals 14 residues. V lost 8 bases, J lost 2 bases, and 16 bases lay in between. In DNA, the CDR3 is TGTGCCAGCGTCCGTCAGGGCGGTACCTACGAGCAGTACTTC. Its protein product is CASVRQGGTYEQYF.

The CDR3 is CASSLTGTGDLGKLFF. CDR3 bases: TGTGCCAGCAGCTTAACCGGGACAGGGGACCTTGGAAAACTGTTTTTT. The chain links TRBV7-2 to TRBJ1-4; 10 nucleotides agree with TRBD1. This CDR3 spans 16 amino acids. J lost 10 bases, V lost 2 bases, and 10 bases had no gene match. The V gene's germline CDR1 is SGHTA and CDR2 FQGNSA.

The chain combines TRBV6-2 or TRBV6-3 with TRBJ2-6, with D possibly TRBD2 on 5 matching bases. The CDR3 extends over 16 amino acids. Germline V gene lookup returns CDR1 MNHEY and CDR2 SVGEGT. Trimming removed 7 bases at V and 3 bases at J, with 16 bases between. The CDR3: CASIDGGSIGANVLTF. The CDR3 nucleotides are TGTGCCAGCATAGATGGAGGATCCATTGGGGCCAACGTCCTGACTTTC.

CDR3 DNA sequence: TGCGCCAGCAGCCAAGCGAGACAGGGGGGACCATATACGCAGTATTTT. Its protein is CASSQARQGGPYTQYF. V and J are TRBV4-1 and TRBJ2-3, with 9 bases matching TRBD1. In germline, CDR1 is MGHRA, CDR2 YSYEKL. V dropped 1 base and J dropped 7; count of bases not matched to a gene: 9. The CDR3 consists of 16 residues.

The chain recombines TRBV4-2 with TRBJ2-1; TRBD1 might be the D (7 bases). The length of the CDR3 is 16 residues. Trimming shortened V by 2 bases and J by 7 bases, and 18 bases separated the two germline ends. The germline CDR1 and CDR2 sequences are LGHNA and YNFKEQ. CDR3 residues: CASSQPRGQGLNEQFF. The DNA of the CDR3 is TGTGCCAGCAGCCAACCTAGGGGGCAGGGACTGAATGAGCAGTTCTTC.

This clonotype was seen more than once but under ten times. The gene calls are TRBV20-1 and TRBJ1-2; D ambiguous. Germline CDR1 and CDR2: DFQATT and SNEGSKA (reference sequence). The CDR3 runs to 11 residues. The V and J ends lost 4 bases and 4 bases respectively, with 7 bases between them. The CDR3: CSAILVYGYTF. The CDR3 region has the DNA TGCAGTGCTATATTGGTCTATGGCTACACCTTC.

This clonotype was detected only a few times. V gene TRBV7-2 combines with J gene TRBJ2-3, with D maybe TRBD1 (5 bases). The CDR3 extends over 13 amino acids. Germline values: CDR1 SGHTA, CDR2 FQGNSA. V was trimmed by 5 bases and J by 5 bases, leaving 11 bases between them. The CDR3 region has the DNA TGTGCCAGCAGCCCAGGGCCGGGAGATACGCAGTATTTT. Its protein is CASSPGPGDTQYF.

This CDR3 reads CSVPRSSYNEQFF. In nucleotides, the CDR3 is TGCAGCGTTCCGAGGAGCTCCTACAATGAGCAGTTCTTC. The V call is TRBV29-1, the J call TRBJ2-1, with D uncertain. V gave up 5 bases and J gave up 0 bases, with 8 bases separating them. Germline assignment: CDR1 SQVTM and CDR2 ANQGSEA. The CDR3 has 13 amino acids.

This clonotype occurred once. The chain carries TRBV20-1 and TRBJ1-2; D may be TRBD1 (6 bases). Germline CDR1 and CDR2: DFQATT and SNEGSKA (reference sequence). Trimming took off 5 bases at V and 8 bases at J, with 21 bases between the two ends. This CDR3 has 14 amino acids. The CDR3 bases are TGCAGTGCTGGACATACAGGGAATTCCGGAGGCTACACCTTC. It encodes CSAGHTGNSGGYTF.

The rearrangement links TRBV5-1 to TRBJ2-5, with D maybe TRBD2 (5 bases). The CDR3 runs to 15 residues. The germline CDR1 and CDR2 sequences are SGHRS and YFSETQ. V lost 1 base, J lost 1 base, and 11 bases lay in between. In DNA form, the CDR3 reads TGCGCCAGCAGCTTGTTAGCGCCTTCCCAAGAGACCCAGTACTTC. It is translated as CASSLLAPSQETQYF.

This clonotype was counted ten times or more. The chain joins TRBV27 to TRBJ2-5, with D possibly being TRBD1 or TRBD2 (5 bases each). Germline assignment: CDR1 MNHEY and CDR2 SMNVEV (reference sequence). The V gene lost 6 bases and the J gene lost 5 bases, with 22 bases spanning the gap. This CDR3 is built from 16 residues. DNA of the CDR3: TGTGCCAGCAGCTCATCCCCCGGGACCACGTTTGAGACCCAGTACTTC. The encoded protein is CASSSSPGTTFETQYF.

This clonotype was observed a handful of times. The chain uses TRBV11-2 and TRBJ2-7, with D perhaps matching TRBD1 (6 bases). Germline assignment: CDR1 SGHAT and CDR2 FQNNGV. V was trimmed by 1 base and J by 2 bases, leaving 12 bases between them. This CDR3 comprises 15 residues. The CDR3 reads CASSLVRGGPYEQYF. In nucleotides, the CDR3 is TGTGCCAGCAGCTTAGTCAGGGGCGGCCCCTACGAGCAGTACTTC.